This T cell receptor (beta chain) was sequenced during a study of beta chain features in type 1 diabetes. The CDR3 totals 14 residues. The germline V gene encodes CDR1 SGHDT and CDR2 YYEEEE. V lost 3 bases to trimming and J lost 0 bases, with 7 bases between them. This clone showed up many times. Antigen: not known. General observations from the study: VDJ junctions from type 1 diabetes patients carried fewer insertions and larger deletions. These data did not resolve whether HLA type affects TCRB rearrangement. Patients with Type 1 diabetes showed moderately but significantly shorter TCRB CDR3s in all four CD4+ subsets. Relative to healthy donors, patients appeared to have naive, central memory and Treg TCRB repertoires that were more similar.

The whole isolated RNA underwent reverse transcription, so sequencing captured expressed TCRB transcripts. About 3.6 million reads was the average for naive, central memory and regulatory T cell samples. Clones were read by immunoSEQ multiplex PCR, and TCRdb kept only the in-frame ones, dropping some. The sample lists 300,000 or so clones; around 9% were seen once. This clonotype was obtained from a man aged 25 to 45 with type 1 diabetes. Sequencing was done on a sample of central memory CD4+ T cells from blood. The J gene is TRBJ2-1, the V gene TRBV5-6, with unresolved D. CDR3 sequence reads: CASSSESSYNEQFF. CDR3 nucleotides: TGTGCCAGCAGCTCGGAGAGCTCCTACAATGAGCAGTTCTTC.